The sequence of this T cell receptor (beta chain) was determined in a study of T-cell reconstitution after alpha-beta-depleted transplantation in children. The CDR3 is 15 amino acids. V was pared by 3 bases and J by 1 base, with 4 bases of the junction left unmatched. The germline CDR1 and CDR2 sequences are LGHNA and YSLEER. TCRbeta library preparation incorporated unique molecular identifiers. TCRdb processed the PCR reads anew with MiXCR; each CDR3 protein has one entry. The repertoire holds a few hundred thousand distinct CDR3 sequences, with 9.5% to 15% as singletons. The TCR comes from a human donor who donated a stem cell graft to a child with combined immunodeficiency. The chain joins TRBV4-3 to TRBJ2-3; 7 bases match TRBD1. The material sequenced was PBMCs from the stem cell graft donor, taken from the stem cell graft. CDR3 coding DNA: TGCGCCAGCAGCCAGACAGGGTTGGGCACAGATACGCAGTATTTT. Translated, it gives CASSQTGLGTDTQYF.